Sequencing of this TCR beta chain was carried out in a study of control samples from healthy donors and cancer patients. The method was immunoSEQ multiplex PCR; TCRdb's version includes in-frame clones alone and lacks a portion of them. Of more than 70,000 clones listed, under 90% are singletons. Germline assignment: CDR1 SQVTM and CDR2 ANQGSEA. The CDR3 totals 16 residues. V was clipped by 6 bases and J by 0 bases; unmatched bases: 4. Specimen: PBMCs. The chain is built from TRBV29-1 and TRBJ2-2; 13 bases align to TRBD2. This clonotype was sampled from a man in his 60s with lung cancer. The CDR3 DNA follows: TGCAGCGTCAAGGGACTAGCGGGGACGAACACCGGGGAGCTGTTTTTT. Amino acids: CSVKGLAGTNTGELFF.